The clone carrying this T cell receptor beta chain was counted a single time. The antigen is not known. Prepared TCR beta cDNA libraries contained unique molecular identifiers. Between about 1 and 11 million T cells gave rise to around 500,000 cDNA molecules. TCRdb used MiXCR to reprocess the PCR reads, holding one entry per CDR3 protein. In the table there are hundreds of thousands of distinct CDR3 sequences, 59% of which are singletons. CDR1 and CDR2 (germline): SGHTA, FQGNSA. This CDR3 has 17 amino acids. V lost 3 bases and J lost 5, with 22 bases in between. This sample was taken from a study of post-analysis software for immune sequencing data. Findings and caveats of the study: Significantly decreased normalized Chao1 diversity was recorded for multiple sclerosis patients relative to controls. Controls had lower frequencies than patients of about 5 TRBV segments, which included TRBV5-6, TRBV5-1 and TRBV20-1. With F measure, samples from one preparation batch clustered together strongly.

The V call is TRBV7-2, the J call TRBJ2-5; D tentatively fits TRBD1 or TRBD2 (5 bases each). The TCR originated in a girl aged 2 to 10 with multiple sclerosis. Sequencing was done on a sample of blood. The CDR3 DNA reads TGTGCCAGCAGCTTCAGCAATCCGGGACCAACGGGGGAGACCCAGTACTTC. This translates into CASSFSNPGPTGETQYF.